The 25 T cell receptor beta chains reported below all come from one sample, sequenced in a study of control samples from healthy donors and cancer patients. Produced via immunoSEQ multiplex PCR; TCRdb's table is partial and in-frame only. The sample holds 110,000 or so clones, approximately 87% seen once. The material sequenced was blood. The receptor source for this set is a man aged 25-45 years in good health.

This clone was observed a single time. The V call is TRBV10-1, the J call TRBJ1-1; D might be TRBD1 (5 bases). Trimming removed 4 bases from V and 5 bases from J, with 17 bases in between. From germline, CDR1 is WNHNN and CDR2 SYGVQD (reference sequence). This CDR3 contains 15 residues. CDR3 region: CASSVWGNLGTEAFF. The CDR3 nucleotides are TGCGCCAGCAGTGTTTGGGGGAACCTGGGGACTGAAGCTTTCTTT.

The CDR3 sequence is CATSDPTGMKLFF. The DNA for the CDR3 is TGTGCCACCAGTGACCCCACAGGGATGAAACTGTTTTTT. The rearrangement uses TRBV24-1 and TRBJ1-4; the D gene is possibly TRBD1 (6 bases). Between the trimmed V and J ends, which lost 4 bases and 11 bases, there was a span of 13 bases. This CDR3 region has 13 residues. Germline V lookup: CDR1 KGHDR, CDR2 SFDVKD.

This clone was seen a handful of times. The genes are TRBV30 and TRBJ1-5; D is possibly TRBD1 (5 bases). CDR1 is GTSNPN and CDR2 is SVGIG in the germline V gene (reference sequence). Trimming removed 2 bases at V and 4 bases at J, with 12 bases between. The CDR3 extends over 14 amino acids. This CDR3 is CAWSSMGTNQPQHF. The CDR3, as DNA: TGTGCCTGGAGTTCTATGGGGACTAATCAGCCCCAGCATTTT.

This clone was detected only once. CDR3 DNA: TGCGCCAGCAGCCAAGATTCCACAGTCTATGGCTACACCTTC. Residues: CASSQDSTVYGYTF. The chain recombines TRBV4-1 with TRBJ1-2; D is ambiguous. The CDR3 spans 14 residues. V lost 0 bases and J lost 4, with 9 bases in between. From germline, CDR1 is MGHRA and CDR2 YSYEKL.

The chain joins TRBV10-3 to TRBJ2-2; perhaps D is TRBD1 or TRBD2 (5 bases each). V lost 7 bases to trimming and J lost 3 bases, with 12 bases between them. Germline CDR1 is ENHRY and CDR2 is SYGVKD. The CDR3 consists of 14 residues. CDR3 DNA: TGTGCCATCACCGGGACGGGCGACACCGGGGAGCTGTTTTTT. Amino acids: CAITGTGDTGELFF.

The rearrangement links TRBV5-1 to TRBJ1-3; maybe TRBD1 (6 bases). The CDR3 runs to 14 residues. The V end lost 2 bases, the J end lost 4 bases, and 10 bases lay between the germline ends. The germline CDR1 and CDR2 sequences are SGHRS and YFSETQ. As DNA, the CDR3 is TGCGCCAGCAGCTTACAGGGCACAGGAAACACCATATATTTT. Its translation is CASSLQGTGNTIYF.

The chain joins TRBV15 to TRBJ1-5; 7 positions agree with TRBD1. This CDR3 is 14 amino acids long. Germline CDR1 reads LNHNV; CDR2 reads YYDKDF (reference sequence). Unmatched junction bases numbered 6, after V lost 4 bases and J lost 6 bases. CDR3 sequence: CATSTSGGGQPQHF. CDR3 bases: TGTGCCACCAGCACCTCAGGGGGAGGTCAGCCCCAGCATTTT.

CDR3 region: CSVIAPSTDTQYF. CDR3 sequence (DNA): TGCAGCGTAATAGCCCCTAGCACAGATACGCAGTATTTT. The V and J genes are TRBV29-1 and TRBJ2-3; D not resolved. Germline-derived CDR1 and CDR2 are SQVTM and ANQGSEA. V was pared by 6 bases and J by 0 bases, with 10 bases between. The CDR3 sequence is 13 residues long.

The V gene is TRBV7-8, the J gene TRBJ2-3, with TRBD1 identical over 7 bases. V dropped 3 bases and J dropped 4; count of bases not matched to a gene: 4. The germline CDR1 and CDR2 sequences are SGHVS and FQNEAQ. This CDR3 comprises 14 residues. The DNA of the CDR3 is TGTGCCAGCAGCTTTCACCAGGGGGCAGATACGCAGTATTTT. Amino acid sequence: CASSFHQGADTQYF. Variable domain in full (rest from reference TRBV7-8 and TRBJ2-3): GAGVSQSPRYKVAKRGQDVALRCDPISGHVSLFWYQQALGQGPEFLTYFQNEAQLDKSGLPSDRFFAERPEGSVSTLKIQRTQQEDSAVYLCASSFHQGADTQYFGPGTRLTVL.

The V call is TRBV6-5, the J call TRBJ2-2, with 7 bases matching TRBD1. Germline V gives CDR1 MNHEY, CDR2 SVGAGI. With 0 bases clipped from V and 0 bases from J, the junction kept 1 base outside the gene matches. The CDR3 is made up of 16 amino acids. Here the CDR3 reads CASSYSGGTNTGELFF. CDR3 bases: TGTGCCAGCAGTTACTCAGGGGGCACGAACACCGGGGAGCTGTTTTTT.

The count of this clone is one. The chain is built from TRBV3-1 (or the pseudogene TRBV3-2) and TRBJ1-6, with D maybe TRBD1 (5 bases). V was clipped by 2 bases and J by 10 bases, with 12 bases between them. The CDR3 is 14 residues long. CDR1 is LGHDT and CDR2 is YNNKEL in the germline V gene (reference sequence). The CDR3 region is CASSQTTARSPLHF. The CDR3 region has the DNA TGTGCCAGCAGCCAAACGACAGCTCGGTCACCCCTCCACTTT.

The V gene is TRBV7-3, the J gene TRBJ1-1; tentative D call: TRBD1 (5 bases). Looked up from germline, CDR1 is SGHTA and CDR2 is FQGTGA. The CDR3 covers 13 residues. The ends were cut back, 5 bases at V and 8 bases at J, with 15 bases in the middle. The chain's CDR3 is CASSLDSLHEAFF. The CDR3 DNA reads as TGTGCCAGCAGCCTTGACAGTCTTCACGAAGCTTTCTTT.

The J gene is TRBJ1-1, the V gene TRBV27; the match to TRBD1 covers 7 bases. This CDR3 has 13 residues. V dropped 5 bases and J dropped 1; count of bases not matched to a gene: 1. Germline lookup yields CDR1 MNHEY and CDR2 SMNVEV (reference sequence). The CDR3 sequence: CASSDRENTEAFF. The CDR3 DNA reads TGTGCCAGCAGTGACAGGGAGAACACTGAAGCTTTCTTT.

The chain is built from TRBV29-1 and TRBJ2-5; 10 nucleotides match TRBD1. The CDR3 runs 12 residues. Germline V CDR1 and CDR2: SQVTM, ANQGSEA. With 7 bases clipped from V and 4 bases from J, the junction kept 3 bases outside the gene matches. The CDR3 region has the DNA TGCAGCGCCCGACAGGGGGCAGAGACCCAGTACTTC. This encodes CSARQGAETQYF.

The chain combines TRBV3-1 (or the pseudogene TRBV3-2) with TRBJ1-2; D ambiguous. V lost 3 bases and J 2 bases, leaving 13 bases between the germline ends. The CDR3 contains 15 residues. Looked up from germline, CDR1 is LGHDT and CDR2 is YNNKEL (reference sequence). CDR3 loop: CASSHASEGNYGYTF. CDR3 DNA: TGTGCCAGCAGCCACGCATCGGAGGGCAACTATGGCTACACCTTC.

The V call is TRBV3-1 (or the pseudogene TRBV3-2), the J call TRBJ1-1; 11 positions agree with TRBD1. The CDR3 totals 14 residues. J gave up 10 bases and V 6 bases, and 10 bases lay outside the gene matches. Germline loops: CDR1 LGHDT, CDR2 YNNKEL (reference sequence). In DNA, the CDR3 is TGTGCCAGCAGAGTGAACCCGGGACAGGGGGGAGCTTTCTTT. This gives the protein CASRVNPGQGGAFF.

The V call is TRBV14, the J call TRBJ1-6; a weak D match, TRBD1 (5 bases). This CDR3 is 15 amino acids long. Per the germline V gene, CDR1 is SGHDN and CDR2 is FVKESK. The V end was cut by 4 bases, the J end by 9 bases, with 16 bases between. The CDR3 coding sequence is TGTGCCAGCAGCCCTAACAGAGGGGAGGCTTCACCCCTCCACTTT. Its translation: CASSPNRGEASPLHF.

The chain carries TRBV29-1 and TRBJ1-1, with no clear D. Germline loops: CDR1 SQVTM, CDR2 ANQGSEA. This CDR3 contains 15 residues. With 6 bases removed from V and 5 bases from J, the gap between germline ends came to 22 bases. CDR3 protein: CSVSYVGVYWTEAFF. DNA for the CDR3: TGCAGCGTCTCTTATGTCGGGGTCTATTGGACTGAAGCTTTCTTT. Filled out from reference TRBV29-1 and TRBJ1-1, the complete variable domain reads SAVISQKPSRDICQRGTSLTIQCQVDSQVTMMFWYRQQPGQSLTLIATANQGSEATYESGFVIDKFPISRPNLTFSTLTVSNMSPEDSSIYLCSVSYVGVYWTEAFFGQGTRLTVV.

V gene TRBV30 combines with J gene TRBJ1-3; TRBD1 matches 12 bases. CDR1 and CDR2 from the germline V gene are GTSNPN and SVGIG (reference sequence). This CDR3 is built from 15 residues. V was pared by 5 bases and J by 3 bases, with 5 bases of the junction left unmatched. CDR3 residues: CAWWGQGAFGNTIYF. In DNA form, the CDR3 reads TGTGCCTGGTGGGGACAGGGGGCATTTGGAAACACCATATATTTT.

V gene TRBV6-5 combines with J gene TRBJ1-5; D is unclear. The CDR3 extends over 13 amino acids. The ends were cut back, 2 bases at V and 5 bases at J, with 7 bases in the middle. Germline V gene sequence: CDR1 MNHEY, CDR2 SVGAGI. CDR3 in amino acids: CASSYGRDQPQHF. The CDR3 DNA reads as TGTGCCAGCAGTTACGGTCGGGATCAGCCCCAGCATTTT.

The CDR3 nucleotides are TGTGCCACCAGCAGACAGGTCGGGGTCTCTGGAAACACCATATATTTT. Translation: CATSRQVGVSGNTIYF. The chain couples TRBV15 to TRBJ1-3; D is unresolved. Trimming took off 2 bases at V and 0 bases at J, with 11 bases between the two ends. The length of the CDR3 is 16 residues. Germline assignment: CDR1 LNHNV and CDR2 YYDKDF (reference sequence).

CDR3 DNA: TGTGCCAGCAGCCCGTACAGTGGAAGTACCTCTGGGGCCAACGTCCTGACTTTC. Its translation is CASSPYSGSTSGANVLTF. The chain has TRBV7-8 and TRBJ2-6; no clear D gene. Germline CDR1 is SGHVS and CDR2 is FQNEAQ. V dropped 5 bases and J dropped 0 bases, with 17 bases sitting between them. The CDR3 covers 18 residues.

The rearrangement uses TRBV30 and TRBJ1-1, with D unresolved. CDR1 and CDR2 (germline): GTSNPN, SVGIG (reference sequence). CDR3 length: 12 residues. V was pared by 4 bases and J by 5 bases, with 11 bases between. CDR3 DNA sequence: TGTGCCTGGACCCTCCCCCCAACTGAAGCTTTCTTT. Its translation is CAWTLPPTEAFF.

The chain uses TRBV3-1 (or the pseudogene TRBV3-2) and TRBJ2-1, with D possibly matching TRBD1 (6 bases). The V and J ends lost 1 base and 2 bases respectively, with 9 bases between them. The CDR3 has 15 residues. Germline CDR1 reads LGHDT; CDR2 reads YNNKEL (reference sequence). The CDR3 is CASSQVGAAYNEQFF. The CDR3 DNA follows: TGTGCCAGCAGCCAAGTGGGGGCCGCCTACAATGAGCAGTTCTTC.

There are a few counts of this clone. Other DNA sequences in the sample encode the same CDR3. The chain joins TRBV9 to TRBJ1-5; unclear D gene. Germline V gives CDR1 SGDLS, CDR2 YYNGEE. The CDR3 spans 13 residues. Trimming took off 0 bases at V and 3 bases at J, with 4 bases between the two ends. The CDR3 DNA reads TGTGCCAGCAGCGTAGGAGACAATCAGCCCCAGCATTTT. This codes for CASSVGDNQPQHF.